Below, one T cell receptor beta chain is given with its context. The antigen is unknown. At one boundary the junction diverges from the germline segment, which might be a read error. The data originate from a study of shared clonotypes between healthy human individuals. Measured with immunoSEQ multiplex PCR; TCRdb has only the in-frame clones, and not every one. Among about 2.4 million clones listed, over 85% were seen once. Germline assignment: CDR1 SGDLS and CDR2 YYNGEE. This CDR3 is 13 amino acids long. General observations from the study: Sampling was confined to blood; repertoires within tissues likely differ.

The source is a man between 18 and 35 years old in good health. Some clones in this sample may be carry-over from other donors' samples. The specimen was naive CD4+ T cells from PBMCs. Stated subset: CD45RA+ positively selected. This sequence joins TRBV9 and TRBJ1-2; TRBD1 matches at 11 bases. The CDR3 sequence is CASSSGQGGKIVF. The CDR3 DNA follows: TGTGCCAGCAGCTCGGGACAGGGGGGTAAGATAGTCTTC.